These 25 T cell receptor beta chains originate from one sample sequenced in a study of persistence of HIV-infected CD4 T cells. Cells were stimulated with CMV-infected fibroblast lysates at 8 to 10 ug/mL. CD40L/CD69 double-negative CD45RO-high memory CD4+ T cells were collected. Sequencing used immunoSEQ version 4 in survey mode. The protocol was immunoSEQ multiplex PCR, while the TCRdb copy is restricted to in-frame clones and leaves out a portion. The table includes tens of thousands of clones, more than 70% detected once. The antigens of these receptors remain unknown. The input for sequencing was CD4+ T cells sorted from PBMCs after roughly 17-hour stimulation, taken from a patient who received antiretroviral therapy. Source of these receptors: an adult man with HIV who was CMV-seropositive.

CDR3 region: CASTLQETKLTGELFF. CDR3 coding DNA: TGTGCCAGTACCCTACAGGAAACAAAACTCACCGGGGAGCTGTTTTTT. The chain carries TRBV19 and TRBJ2-2; D perhaps matches TRBD1 (5 bases). This CDR3 spans 16 amino acids. V was shortened by 7 bases and J by 4 bases, with 19 bases between the two germline ends. CDR1 LNHDA and CDR2 SQIVND come from the germline V gene (reference sequence).

The gene calls are TRBV19 and TRBJ2-4; D possibly uses TRBD1 or TRBD2 (6 bases each). Germline V CDR1 and CDR2: LNHDA, SQIVND (reference sequence). V was pared by 7 bases and J by 14 bases, with 21 bases between. The CDR3 loop spans 13 amino acids. CDR3 region: CASKGGEEGGEYF. CDR3 nucleotides: TGTGCCAGTAAGGGGGGCGAGGAGGGTGGGGAGTACTTC.

The rearrangement joins TRBV2 to TRBJ2-7; 12 positions match TRBD2. CDR3 length: 18 amino acids. V was pared by 2 bases and J by 1 base, with 9 bases of the junction left unmatched. Germline-derived CDR1 and CDR2 are SNHLY and FYNNEI. The CDR3 DNA follows: TGTGCCAGCAGTGAATCCCCTACTAGCGGGGGGAATTCCTACGAGCAGTACTTC. Amino acids: CASSESPTSGGNSYEQYF.

V gene TRBV18 combines with J gene TRBJ1-2; D not certain. Germline V gene sequence: CDR1 KGHSH, CDR2 LQKENI. The V gene lost 3 bases and the J gene lost 0 bases, with 11 bases spanning the gap. The CDR3 runs to 15 residues. The CDR3 region has the DNA TGTGCCAGCTCACCCGAAAGGGCGCCTAACTATGGCTACACCTTC. Its translation: CASSPERAPNYGYTF.

In this sample, this clone turned up a few times. The chain links TRBV4-1 to TRBJ1-6, with D possibly matching TRBD1 (6 bases). This CDR3 region has 14 residues. Germline assignment: CDR1 MGHRA and CDR2 YSYEKL. V lost 1 base, J lost 7 bases, and 8 bases lay in between. CDR3 nucleotide sequence: TGCGCCAGCAGCCAAGGGGGGGGCAATTCACCCCTCCACTTT. It yields the protein CASSQGGGNSPLHF.

This clone was observed a few times. This chain joins TRBV5-1 and TRBJ2-2, with a tentative D call TRBD1 (6 bases). The V and J ends lost 0 bases and 6 bases respectively, with 9 bases between them. Germline-derived CDR1 and CDR2 are SGHRS and YFSETQ. The CDR3 has 14 residues. CDR3 sequence reads: CASSLGQAAGELFF. CDR3 DNA: TGCGCCAGCAGCTTGGGACAGGCGGCCGGGGAGCTGTTTTTT.

The rearrangement uses TRBV3-1 (or the pseudogene TRBV3-2) and TRBJ2-7; 7 positions agree with TRBD2. J was trimmed by 2 bases and V by 1 base; bases with no gene match: 8. This CDR3 is 16 amino acids long. Germline V gives CDR1 LGHDT, CDR2 YNNKEL (reference sequence). CDR3: CASSQGRGGRAYEQYF. Written as DNA, the CDR3 is TGTGCCAGCAGCCAAGGTCGGGGCGGGAGAGCCTACGAGCAGTACTTC.

This chain uses TRBV2 with TRBJ2-3; D assignment may be TRBD1 or TRBD2 (6 bases each). This CDR3 has 14 amino acids. V was trimmed by 5 bases and J by 0 bases, leaving 9 bases between them. Germline V gene data show CDR1 as SNHLY and CDR2 as FYNNEI. The CDR3 spells CASSLGGSTDTQYF. The DNA of the CDR3 is TGTGCCAGCAGTCTAGGGGGGAGCACAGATACGCAGTATTTT.

This clone was found once. The CDR3, as DNA: TGTGCCATCAACACAGGGGTTTCGGCTGGGGCCAACGTCCTGACTTTC. Its protein product is CAINTGVSAGANVLTF. The chain has TRBV10-3 and TRBJ2-6; 7 bases fit TRBD1. The CDR3 totals 16 residues. Germline-derived CDR1 and CDR2 are ENHRY and SYGVKD. V gave up 7 bases and J gave up 2 bases; unmatched junction bases: 8.

The J gene is TRBJ2-1, the V gene TRBV2; possible D gene TRBD1, 5 bases. Trimming shortened V by 5 bases and J by 8 bases, and 22 bases separated the two germline ends. The germline gives CDR1 SNHLY, CDR2 FYNNEI. The CDR3 is 16 residues long. For the CDR3, the DNA is TGTGCCAGCAGTTGGGCAGGGCCTCTCTACGGCGATGAGCAGTTCTTC. This codes for CASSWAGPLYGDEQFF.

This rearrangement joins TRBV7-6 to TRBJ2-1, with 7 bases that match TRBD1. This CDR3 is built from 15 residues. Unmatched junction bases numbered 5, after V lost 0 bases and J lost 6 bases. Germline V CDR1 and CDR2: SGHVS, FNYEAQ. CDR3 nucleotide sequence: TGTGCCAGCAGCTTAGCCCCACGACAGGGCAATGAGCAGTTCTTC. Encoded protein: CASSLAPRQGNEQFF.

The chain carries TRBV3-1 (or the pseudogene TRBV3-2) and TRBJ1-5; D is ambiguous. CDR3 length: 12 residues. Trimming shortened V by 3 bases and J by 3 bases, and 3 bases separated the two germline ends. Germline-derived CDR1 and CDR2 are LGHDT and YNNKEL (reference sequence). CDR3 in amino acids: CASSQNNQPQHF. Written as DNA, the CDR3 is TGTGCCAGCAGCCAGAACAATCAGCCCCAGCATTTT.

The chain is built from TRBV28 and TRBJ1-3, with D possibly being TRBD1 (5 bases). In germline, CDR1 is MDHEN, CDR2 SYDVKM. There are 14 residues in the CDR3. V shed 5 bases and J shed 9 bases, with 17 bases lying between them. CDR3: CASSPFSKGATIYF. The CDR3 nucleotides read TGTGCCAGCAGTCCATTTTCTAAAGGGGCCACCATATATTTT.

This chain connects TRBV4-2 to TRBJ1-3; TRBD1 aligns across 9 bases. CDR1 and CDR2 from the germline V gene are LGHNA and YNFKEQ. J was trimmed by 1 base and V by 0 bases; bases with no gene match: 4. This CDR3 is 17 amino acids long. Written as DNA, the CDR3 is TGTGCCAGCAGCCAAGATGGGGGGACAGGGTCTGGAAACACCATATATTTT. It encodes CASSQDGGTGSGNTIYF.

The genes are TRBV5-4 and TRBJ2-4, with unresolved D. CDR3 length: 15 amino acids. V was shortened by 0 bases and J by 0 bases, with 7 bases between the two germline ends. Germline V gives CDR1 SGHNT, CDR2 YYREEE (reference sequence). CDR3 sequence (DNA): TGTGCCAGCAGCTTGGGGACGGTAGCCAAAAACATTCAGTACTTC. This gives the protein CASSLGTVAKNIQYF. The full variable domain, its missing parts supplied by reference TRBV5-4 and TRBJ2-4, is ETGVTQSPTHLIKTRGQQVTLRCSSQSGHNTVSWYQQALGQGPQFIFQYYREEENGRGNFPPRFSGLQFPNYSSELNVNALELDDSALYLCASSLGTVAKNIQYFGAGTRLSVL.

The chain carries TRBV21-1 and TRBJ1-4. TRBV21-1 is a listed pseudogene. The CDR3 runs to 16 residues. The CDR3 is CASKPAEVSTNEKLFF. CDR3 nucleotide sequence: TGTGCCAGCAAGCCAGCCGAGGTCTCCACTAATGAAAAACTGTTTTTT.

The gene calls are TRBV27 and TRBJ1-5; the D gene is possibly TRBD1 (5 bases). The CDR3 is 18 residues long. Germline V lookup: CDR1 MNHEY, CDR2 SMNVEV (reference sequence). Trimming stripped 5 bases from V and 0 bases from J, with 20 bases between. The DNA of the CDR3 is TGTGCCAGCAGTCCGGGGACCCCCGGAAGGTATAGCAATCAGCCCCAGCATTTT. Translation gives CASSPGTPGRYSNQPQHF.

This chain uses TRBV6-1 with TRBJ2-3; TRBD2 might be the D (6 bases). Trimming removed 0 bases from V and 10 bases from J, with 17 bases in between. CDR3 length equals 15 residues. The V gene's germline CDR1 is MNHNS and CDR2 SASEGT. The CDR3 bases are TGTGCCAGCAGTGAAGCGGGGGGAAGGAGCTGGGCGCAGTATTTT. Translating it yields CASSEAGGRSWAQYF.

This chain uses TRBV6-2 or TRBV6-3 with TRBJ2-7; D unclear. The germline V and J ends were trimmed by 5 bases and 6 bases, with 17 bases remaining between them. Germline V gene lookup returns CDR1 MNHEY and CDR2 SVGEGT. The CDR3 length is 14 residues. The CDR3 here is CASSPQSKTSEQYF. In DNA form, the CDR3 reads TGTGCCAGCAGTCCGCAATCAAAGACGAGCGAGCAGTACTTC.

The chain recombines TRBV19 with TRBJ2-2; 8 bases map to TRBD1. Germline loops: CDR1 LNHDA, CDR2 SQIVND (reference sequence). The CDR3 is 15 amino acids. Trimming cost V 7 bases and J 0 bases; bases outside gene matches: 4. The CDR3 DNA sequence: TGTGCCAGTACACCGACAGGGGCGAACACCGGGGAGCTGTTTTTT. The encoded protein is CASTPTGANTGELFF.

This rearrangement joins TRBV6-4 to TRBJ1-2; D uncertain. The CDR3 consists of 15 residues. From germline, CDR1 is MRHNA and CDR2 SNTAGT. V was clipped by 6 bases and J by 4 bases, with 18 bases between them. The CDR3 DNA reads TGTGCCAGCAGCCCCGGGGTAGGGAGAGCCTATGGCTACACCTTC. This encodes CASSPGVGRAYGYTF.

V usage is TRBV18 and J usage is TRBJ2-3; no reliable D call. The CDR3 has 13 residues. The V end lost 6 bases, the J end lost 4 bases, and 11 bases lay between the germline ends. Germline V CDR1 and CDR2: KGHSH, LQKENI. In DNA, the CDR3 is TGTGCCAGCTCTCCTAGGACCTCAGATACGCAGTATTTT. Its translation is CASSPRTSDTQYF.

The V gene is TRBV28, the J gene TRBJ1-2, with D maybe TRBD1 (6 bases). CDR3 length: 17 amino acids. Germline assignment: CDR1 MDHEN and CDR2 SYDVKM. V lost 5 bases, J lost 0 bases, and 19 bases lay in between. The CDR3 protein is CASSPAPGTQSNYGYTF. The DNA of the CDR3 is TGTGCCAGCAGTCCTGCCCCCGGGACACAATCTAACTATGGCTACACCTTC.

CDR3 DNA sequence: TGCGCCAGCAGTGAGTTGGGGACGTCAATCGAGCAGTACTTC. Its translation: CASSELGTSIEQYF. The rearrangement joins TRBV10-2 to TRBJ2-7; D could derive from TRBD1 or TRBD2 (5 bases each). The V end was cut by 1 base, the J end by 6 bases, with 13 bases between. This CDR3 region has 14 residues. Germline V gene data show CDR1 as WSHSY and CDR2 as SAAADI.

The rearrangement uses TRBV7-2 and TRBJ1-2; 12 bases fit TRBD1. Germline values: CDR1 SGHTA, CDR2 FQGNSA. CDR3 length equals 17 residues. After removal of 1 base from V and 4 bases from J, the junction contained 7 bases not matched to a gene. The CDR3 region is CASSLGPGQGAVYGYTF. The CDR3 DNA reads as TGTGCCAGCAGCTTAGGCCCGGGACAGGGGGCCGTCTATGGCTACACCTTC. Variable domain in full (rest from reference TRBV7-2 and TRBJ1-2): GAGVSQSPSNKVTEKGKDVELRCDPISGHTALYWYRQSLGQGLEFLIYFQGNSAPDKSGLPSDRFSAERTGGSVSTLTIQRTQQEDSAVYLCASSLGPGQGAVYGYTFGSGTRLTVV.